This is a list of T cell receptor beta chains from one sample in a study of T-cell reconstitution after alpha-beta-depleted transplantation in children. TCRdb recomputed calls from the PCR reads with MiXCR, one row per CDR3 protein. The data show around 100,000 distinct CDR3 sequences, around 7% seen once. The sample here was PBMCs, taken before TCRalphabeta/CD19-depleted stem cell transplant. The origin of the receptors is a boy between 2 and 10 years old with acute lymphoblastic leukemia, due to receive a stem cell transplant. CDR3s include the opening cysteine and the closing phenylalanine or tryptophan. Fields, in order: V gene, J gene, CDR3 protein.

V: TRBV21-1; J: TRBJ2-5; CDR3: CASRSRSGPQETQYF
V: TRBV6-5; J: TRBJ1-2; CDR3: CASSQRNQGPDYGYTF
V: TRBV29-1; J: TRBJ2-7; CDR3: CSVKGAYEQYF
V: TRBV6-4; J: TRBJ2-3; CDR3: CASSDSPGGPDTQYF
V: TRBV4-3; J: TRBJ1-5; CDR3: CASSAHRDQPQHF
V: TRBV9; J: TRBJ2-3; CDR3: CASSVGAGFTDTQYF
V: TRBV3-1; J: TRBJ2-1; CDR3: CASSRPRLAGGNEQFF
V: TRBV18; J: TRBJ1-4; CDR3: CASSPRGQSNEKLFF
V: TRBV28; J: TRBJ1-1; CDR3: CASSPRGQGGANTEAFF
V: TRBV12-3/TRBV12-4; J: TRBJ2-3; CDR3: CASSLAPSEHRTDTQYF
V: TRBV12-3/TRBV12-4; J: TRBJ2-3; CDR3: CASSASRLLAGEQYF